In this sample, the clone carrying this T cell receptor (beta chain) turned up once. Clones were sequenced by immunoSEQ multiplex PCR, and TCRdb holds only the in-frame ones, with some missing. The sample records about 13,000 clones, 65% to 90% being singletons. The sample comes from a study of PD-1 blockade in classical Hodgkin lymphoma. Looking at the study overall: Treatment was intravenous nivolumab, 3 mg/kg every 2 weeks, until progression.

The germline V gene encodes CDR1 SGHTA and CDR2 FQGNSA. There are 11 residues in the CDR3. The germline V and J ends were trimmed by 5 bases and 3 bases, with 4 bases remaining between them. The patients all showed relapse after autologous stem cell transplantation, while their brentuximab vedotin exposure varied. Material: peripheral blood mononuclear cells (PBMCs), obtained at baseline. This chain links TRBV7-2 with TRBJ1-1; no clear D. The sequence was collected from a human donor with classical Hodgkin lymphoma. The CDR3 DNA reads TGTGCCAGCAGCCGGGACACTGAAGCTTTCTTT. Translating it yields CASSRDTEAFF.